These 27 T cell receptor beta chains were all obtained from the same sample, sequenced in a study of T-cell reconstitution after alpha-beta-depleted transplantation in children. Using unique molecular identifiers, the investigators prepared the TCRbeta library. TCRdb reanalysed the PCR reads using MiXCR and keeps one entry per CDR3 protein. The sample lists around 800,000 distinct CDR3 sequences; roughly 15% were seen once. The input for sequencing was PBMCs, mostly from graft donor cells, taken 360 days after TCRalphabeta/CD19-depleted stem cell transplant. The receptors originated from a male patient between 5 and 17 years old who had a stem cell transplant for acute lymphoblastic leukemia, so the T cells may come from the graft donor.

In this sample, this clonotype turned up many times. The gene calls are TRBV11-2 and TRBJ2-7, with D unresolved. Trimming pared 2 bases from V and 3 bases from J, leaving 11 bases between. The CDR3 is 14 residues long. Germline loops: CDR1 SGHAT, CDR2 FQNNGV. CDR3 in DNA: TGTGCCAGCAGCTTAACTGGATCTTTCTACGAGCAGTACTTC. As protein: CASSLTGSFYEQYF.

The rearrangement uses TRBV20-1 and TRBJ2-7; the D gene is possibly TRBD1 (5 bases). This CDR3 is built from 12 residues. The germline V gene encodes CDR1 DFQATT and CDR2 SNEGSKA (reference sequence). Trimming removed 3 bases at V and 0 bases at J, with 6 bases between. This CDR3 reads CSARDISYEQYF. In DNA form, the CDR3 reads TGCAGTGCTAGGGACATCTCCTACGAGCAGTACTTC.

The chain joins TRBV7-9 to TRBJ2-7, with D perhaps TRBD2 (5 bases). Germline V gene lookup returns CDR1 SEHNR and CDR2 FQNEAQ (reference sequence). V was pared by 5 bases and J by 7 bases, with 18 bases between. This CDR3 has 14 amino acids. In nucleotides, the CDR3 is TGTGCCAGCAGCCCGGACTTATACCCAAGGGAGCAGTACTTC. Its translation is CASSPDLYPREQYF.

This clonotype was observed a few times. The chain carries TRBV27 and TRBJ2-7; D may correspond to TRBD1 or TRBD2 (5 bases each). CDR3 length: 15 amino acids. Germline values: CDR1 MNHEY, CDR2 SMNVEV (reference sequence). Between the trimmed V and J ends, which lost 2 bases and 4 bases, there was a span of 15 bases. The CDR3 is CASSLGGGRRYEQYF. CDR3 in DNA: TGTGCCAGCAGTTTAGGTGGGGGTAGGCGGTACGAGCAGTACTTC.

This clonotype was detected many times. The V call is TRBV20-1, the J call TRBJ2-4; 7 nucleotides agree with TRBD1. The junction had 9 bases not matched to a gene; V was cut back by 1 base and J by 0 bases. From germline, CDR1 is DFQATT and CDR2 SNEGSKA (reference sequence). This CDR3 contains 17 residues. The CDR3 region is CSARGDRAALAKNIQYF. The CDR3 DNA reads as TGCAGTGCTAGAGGAGACAGGGCCGCATTAGCCAAAAACATTCAGTACTTC.

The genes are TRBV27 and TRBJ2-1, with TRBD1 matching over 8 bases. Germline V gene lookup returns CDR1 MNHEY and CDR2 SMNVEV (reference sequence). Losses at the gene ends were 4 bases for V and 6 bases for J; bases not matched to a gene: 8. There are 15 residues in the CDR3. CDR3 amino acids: CASSSNGDRGNEQFF. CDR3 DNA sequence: TGTGCCAGCAGTTCAAATGGTGACAGGGGCAATGAGCAGTTCTTC.

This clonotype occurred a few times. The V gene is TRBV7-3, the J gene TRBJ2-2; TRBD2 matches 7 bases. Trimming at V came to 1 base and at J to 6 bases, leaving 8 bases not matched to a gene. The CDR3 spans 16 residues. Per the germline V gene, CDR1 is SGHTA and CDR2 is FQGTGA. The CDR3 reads CASSLIRREMAGELFF. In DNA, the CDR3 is TGTGCCAGCAGCTTAATAAGGCGGGAGATGGCCGGGGAGCTGTTTTTT.

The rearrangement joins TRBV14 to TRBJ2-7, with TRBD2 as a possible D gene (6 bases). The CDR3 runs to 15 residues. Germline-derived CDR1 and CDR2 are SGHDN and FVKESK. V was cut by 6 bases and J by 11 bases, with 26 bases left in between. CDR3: CASSATGVALSEKYF. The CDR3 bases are TGTGCCAGCAGTGCGACGGGAGTTGCCCTCTCTGAGAAGTACTTC.

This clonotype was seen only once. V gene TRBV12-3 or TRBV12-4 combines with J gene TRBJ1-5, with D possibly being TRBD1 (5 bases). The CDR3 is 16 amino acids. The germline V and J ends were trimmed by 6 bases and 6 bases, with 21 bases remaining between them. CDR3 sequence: CASRKGVLGKSQPQHF. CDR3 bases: TGTGCCAGCAGGAAAGGGGTGCTGGGGAAGTCTCAGCCCCAGCATTTT.

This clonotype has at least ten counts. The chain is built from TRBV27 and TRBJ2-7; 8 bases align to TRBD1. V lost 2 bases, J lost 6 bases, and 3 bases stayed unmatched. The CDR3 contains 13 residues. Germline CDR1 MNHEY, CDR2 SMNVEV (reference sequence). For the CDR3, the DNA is TGTGCCAGCAGTTTAAGGACAGGGTCCGAGCAGTACTTC. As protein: CASSLRTGSEQYF.

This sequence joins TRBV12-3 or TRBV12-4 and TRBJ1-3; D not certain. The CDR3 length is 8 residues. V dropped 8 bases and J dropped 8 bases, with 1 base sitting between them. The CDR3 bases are TGTGCCAGCGACACCATATATTTT. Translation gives CASDTIYF.

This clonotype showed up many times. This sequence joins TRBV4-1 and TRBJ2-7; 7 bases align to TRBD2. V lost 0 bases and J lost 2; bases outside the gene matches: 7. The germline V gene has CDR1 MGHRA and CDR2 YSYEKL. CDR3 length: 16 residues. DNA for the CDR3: TGCGCCAGCAGCCAAGAGAGGGCTAGCGGAGCCTACGAGCAGTACTTC. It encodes CASSQERASGAYEQYF.

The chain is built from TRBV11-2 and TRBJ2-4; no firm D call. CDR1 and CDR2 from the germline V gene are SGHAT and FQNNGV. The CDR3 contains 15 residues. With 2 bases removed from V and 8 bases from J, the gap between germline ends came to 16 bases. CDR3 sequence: CASSLWPRAIDIQYF. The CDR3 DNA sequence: TGTGCCAGCAGCTTATGGCCCCGGGCAATTGACATTCAGTACTTC. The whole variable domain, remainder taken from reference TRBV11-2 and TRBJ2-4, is EAGVAQSPRYKIIEKRQSVAFWCNPISGHATLYWYQQILGQGPKLLIQFQNNGVVDDSQLPKDRFSAERLKGVDSTLKIQPAKLEDSAVYLCASSLWPRAIDIQYFGAGTRLSVL.

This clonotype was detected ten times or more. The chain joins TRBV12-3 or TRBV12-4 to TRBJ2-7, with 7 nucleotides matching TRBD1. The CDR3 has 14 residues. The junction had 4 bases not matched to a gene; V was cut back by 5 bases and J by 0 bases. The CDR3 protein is CASSPHRGSYEQYF. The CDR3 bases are TGTGCCAGCAGTCCCCACAGGGGCTCCTACGAGCAGTACTTC.

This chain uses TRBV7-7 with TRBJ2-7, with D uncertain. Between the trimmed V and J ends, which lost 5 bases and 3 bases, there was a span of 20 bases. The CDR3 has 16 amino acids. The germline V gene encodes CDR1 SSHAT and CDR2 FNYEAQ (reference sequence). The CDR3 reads CASSPLVGFSYYEQYF. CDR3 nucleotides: TGTGCCAGCAGCCCCCTAGTAGGGTTTTCCTACTACGAGCAGTACTTC.

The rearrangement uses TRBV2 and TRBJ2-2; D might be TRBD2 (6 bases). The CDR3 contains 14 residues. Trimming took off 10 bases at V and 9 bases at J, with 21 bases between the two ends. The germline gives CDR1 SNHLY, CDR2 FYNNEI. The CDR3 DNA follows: TGTGCCACTTACCGGGACTTGACGCACCGGGAGCTGTTTTTT. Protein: CATYRDLTHRELFF.

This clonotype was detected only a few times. The DNA of the CDR3 is TGCGCCAGCAGCCAAGGGACTACAGGGGACTACGAGCAGTACTTC. Protein sequence: CASSQGTTGDYEQYF. The chain recombines TRBV4-1 with TRBJ2-7; D might be TRBD1 (7 bases). Per the germline V gene, CDR1 is MGHRA and CDR2 is YSYEKL. The V and J ends lost 1 base and 3 bases respectively, with 13 bases between them. The CDR3 sequence is 15 residues long.

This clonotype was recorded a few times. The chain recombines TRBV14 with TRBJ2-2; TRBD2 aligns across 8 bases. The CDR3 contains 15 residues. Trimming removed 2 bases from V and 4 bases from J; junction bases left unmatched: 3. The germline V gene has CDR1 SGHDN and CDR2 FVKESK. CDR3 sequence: CASSQWAGGTGELFF. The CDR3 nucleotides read TGTGCCAGCAGCCAATGGGCGGGAGGCACCGGGGAGCTGTTTTTT.

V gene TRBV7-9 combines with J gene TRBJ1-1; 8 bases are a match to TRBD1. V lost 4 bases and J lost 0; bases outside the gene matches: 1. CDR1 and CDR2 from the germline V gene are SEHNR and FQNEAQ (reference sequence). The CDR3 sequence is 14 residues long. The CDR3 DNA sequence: TGTGCCAGCAGCTGGGACAGGATGAACACTGAAGCTTTCTTT. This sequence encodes CASSWDRMNTEAFF.

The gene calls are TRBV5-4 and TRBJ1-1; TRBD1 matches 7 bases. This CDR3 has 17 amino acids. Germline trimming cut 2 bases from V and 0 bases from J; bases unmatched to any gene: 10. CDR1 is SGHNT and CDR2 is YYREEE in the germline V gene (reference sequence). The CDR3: CASSFKLGGGMNTEAFF. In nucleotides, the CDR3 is TGTGCCAGCAGCTTTAAGTTGGGAGGGGGCATGAACACTGAAGCTTTCTTT.

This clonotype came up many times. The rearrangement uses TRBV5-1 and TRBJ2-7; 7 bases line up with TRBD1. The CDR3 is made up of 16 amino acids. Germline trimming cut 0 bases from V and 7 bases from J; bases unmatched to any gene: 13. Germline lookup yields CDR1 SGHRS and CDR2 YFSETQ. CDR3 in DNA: TGCGCCAGCAGCTTGGAGGGGGCGCTAAGGGTGAGAGAGCAGTACTTC. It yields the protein CASSLEGALRVREQYF.

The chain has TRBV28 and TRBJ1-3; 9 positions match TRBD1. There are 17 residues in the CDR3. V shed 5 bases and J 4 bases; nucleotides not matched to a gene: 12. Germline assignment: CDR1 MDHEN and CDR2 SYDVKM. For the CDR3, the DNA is TGTGCCAGCAGTCCCTATCTGGGACAGGGTCCAGGAAACACCATATATTTT. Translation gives CASSPYLGQGPGNTIYF.

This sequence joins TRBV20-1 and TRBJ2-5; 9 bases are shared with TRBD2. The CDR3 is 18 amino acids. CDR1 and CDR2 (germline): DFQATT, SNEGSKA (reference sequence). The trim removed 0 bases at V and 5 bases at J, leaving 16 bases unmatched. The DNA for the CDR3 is TGCAGTGCTAGAGATTGGCGGGCTAGCGGGACCCGTAGGGAGACCCAGTACTTC. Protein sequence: CSARDWRASGTRRETQYF.

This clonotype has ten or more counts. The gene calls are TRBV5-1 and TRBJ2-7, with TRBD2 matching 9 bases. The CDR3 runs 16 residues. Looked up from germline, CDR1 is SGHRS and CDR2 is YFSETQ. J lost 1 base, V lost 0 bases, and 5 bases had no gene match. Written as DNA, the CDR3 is TGCGCCAGCAGCTTGGGGGGACTAGCTCAGTCCTACGAGCAGTACTTC. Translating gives CASSLGGLAQSYEQYF. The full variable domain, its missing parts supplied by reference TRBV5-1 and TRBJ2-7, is KAGVTQTPRYLIKTRGQQVTLSCSPISGHRSVSWYQQTPGQGLQFLFEYFSETQRNKGNFPGRFSGRQFSNSRSEMNVSTLELGDSALYLCASSLGGLAQSYEQYFGPGTRLTVT.

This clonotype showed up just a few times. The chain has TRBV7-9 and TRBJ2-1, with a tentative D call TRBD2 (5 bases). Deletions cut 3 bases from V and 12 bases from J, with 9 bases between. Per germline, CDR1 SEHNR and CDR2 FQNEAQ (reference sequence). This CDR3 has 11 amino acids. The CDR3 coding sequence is TGTGCCAGCAGCTTGGACTCTGGGCAGTTCTTC. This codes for CASSLDSGQFF. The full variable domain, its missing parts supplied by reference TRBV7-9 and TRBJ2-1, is DTGVSQNPRHKITKRGQNVTFRCDPISEHNRLYWYRQTLGQGPEFLTYFQNEAQLEKSRLLSDRFSAERPKGSFSTLEIQRTEQGDSAMYLCASSLDSGQFFGPGTRLTVL.

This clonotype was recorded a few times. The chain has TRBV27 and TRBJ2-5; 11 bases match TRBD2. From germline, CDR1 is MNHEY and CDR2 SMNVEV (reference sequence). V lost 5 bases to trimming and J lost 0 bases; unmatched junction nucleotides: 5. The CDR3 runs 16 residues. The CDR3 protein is CASSPGLAAYQETQYF. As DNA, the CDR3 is TGTGCCAGCAGTCCGGGACTAGCGGCGTACCAAGAGACCCAGTACTTC.

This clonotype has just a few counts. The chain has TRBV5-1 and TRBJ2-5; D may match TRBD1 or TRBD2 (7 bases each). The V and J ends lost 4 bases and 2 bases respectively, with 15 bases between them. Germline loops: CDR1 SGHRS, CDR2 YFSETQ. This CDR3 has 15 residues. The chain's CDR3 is CASSRGGTEQETQYF. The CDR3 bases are TGCGCCAGCAGCCGGGGAGGGACAGAGCAAGAGACCCAGTACTTC.